These 10 T cell receptor beta chains originate from one sample sequenced in a study of control samples from healthy donors and cancer patients. The protocol was immunoSEQ multiplex PCR, while the TCRdb copy is restricted to in-frame clones and leaves out a portion. Here the sample spans around 55,000 clones, about nine tenths being singletons. The material sequenced was PBMCs. The receptors originated from a middle-aged man with colorectal cancer.

This chain connects TRBV28 to TRBJ2-3; D is undetermined. V shed 5 bases and J shed 5 bases, with 8 bases lying between them. The CDR3 spans 12 residues. Germline CDR1 is MDHEN and CDR2 is SYDVKM. The CDR3 loop is CASSAQLDTQYF. The CDR3 coding sequence is TGTGCCAGCAGTGCCCAACTAGATACGCAGTATTTT.

This clone was counted once. This chain connects TRBV3-1 (or the pseudogene TRBV3-2) to TRBJ2-1; D not resolved. Germline CDR1 and CDR2: LGHDT and YNNKEL (reference sequence). Between the trimmed V and J ends, which lost 4 bases and 8 bases, there was a span of 21 bases. This CDR3 region has 16 residues. The CDR3 DNA reads TGTGCCAGCAGCCCCCTTGGCGAGTCGGGCGTTGATGAGCAGTTCTTC. Translating it yields CASSPLGESGVDEQFF.

DNA for the CDR3: TGTGCCAGCAACCCCAGGGTTTTTGACACTGAAGCTTTCTTT. It encodes CASNPRVFDTEAFF. The V gene is TRBV28, the J gene TRBJ1-1; D is possibly TRBD1 (5 bases). The CDR3 sequence is 14 residues long. From germline, CDR1 is MDHEN and CDR2 SYDVKM. The V end lost 7 bases, the J end lost 3 bases, and 15 bases lay between the germline ends.

The gene calls are TRBV7-9 and TRBJ2-7; D is undetermined. V lost 5 bases, J lost 3 bases, and 5 bases lay in between. Germline V gene sequence: CDR1 SEHNR, CDR2 FQNEAQ (reference sequence). The CDR3 has 11 residues. The CDR3 bases are TGTGCCAGCAGCCCCCTCTACGAGCAGTACTTC. Its translation is CASSPLYEQYF.

The chain combines TRBV5-4 with TRBJ2-7, with 11 nucleotides matching TRBD2. Germline assignment: CDR1 SGHNT and CDR2 YYREEE (reference sequence). The CDR3 has 14 residues. V lost 2 bases to trimming and J lost 7 bases; unmatched junction nucleotides: 5. In DNA, the CDR3 is TGTGCCAGCAGCTTACTAGCGGGAGTAGGTGAGCAGTACTTC. Residues: CASSLLAGVGEQYF.

The chain links TRBV18 to TRBJ1-5; 7 bases are shared with TRBD1. V lost 3 bases, J lost 6 bases, and 8 bases stayed unmatched. CDR1 is KGHSH and CDR2 is LQKENI in the germline V gene. There are 15 residues in the CDR3. The CDR3 loop is CASSPKQGNSQPQHF. The CDR3 DNA is TGTGCCAGCTCACCTAAACAGGGGAATAGTCAGCCCCAGCATTTT.

The genes are TRBV3-1 (or the pseudogene TRBV3-2) and TRBJ1-2; 7 positions agree with TRBD1. Germline values: CDR1 LGHDT, CDR2 YNNKEL (reference sequence). The V segment lost 5 bases and the J segment 4 bases; nucleotides outside the gene matches: 10. The CDR3 consists of 15 residues. Here the CDR3 DNA reads TGTGCCAGCAGCGATTATGACAGGGATCCCTATGGCTACACCTTC. It is translated as CASSDYDRDPYGYTF.

The chain links TRBV9 to TRBJ2-5; 10 nucleotides line up with TRBD2. CDR1 is SGDLS, CDR2 YYNGEE, per germline. The CDR3 spans 15 residues. J was trimmed by 5 bases and V by 4 bases; bases with no gene match: 8. The CDR3 DNA is TGTGCCAGCAGCCCCTGGACTAGCGGTCGGGAGACCCAGTACTTC. Encoded protein: CASSPWTSGRETQYF.

The chain uses TRBV5-4 and TRBJ2-1; TRBD1 matches at 9 bases. Germline loops: CDR1 SGHNT, CDR2 YYREEE (reference sequence). V lost 4 bases to trimming and J lost 9 bases; unmatched junction nucleotides: 14. The length of the CDR3 is 16 residues. In nucleotides, the CDR3 is TGTGCCAGCAGCGGGGGGGGGACAGGGCCTTTCTCTGAGCAGTTCTTC. It encodes CASSGGGTGPFSEQFF.

The chain employs TRBV21-1 and TRBJ2-7. TRBV21-1 has pseudogene status. The CDR3 length is 14 residues. CDR3 sequence reads: CARRPPPGSYEQYF. The CDR3 coding sequence is TGTGCCAGGAGGCCCCCCCCAGGTTCATACGAGCAGTACTTC.